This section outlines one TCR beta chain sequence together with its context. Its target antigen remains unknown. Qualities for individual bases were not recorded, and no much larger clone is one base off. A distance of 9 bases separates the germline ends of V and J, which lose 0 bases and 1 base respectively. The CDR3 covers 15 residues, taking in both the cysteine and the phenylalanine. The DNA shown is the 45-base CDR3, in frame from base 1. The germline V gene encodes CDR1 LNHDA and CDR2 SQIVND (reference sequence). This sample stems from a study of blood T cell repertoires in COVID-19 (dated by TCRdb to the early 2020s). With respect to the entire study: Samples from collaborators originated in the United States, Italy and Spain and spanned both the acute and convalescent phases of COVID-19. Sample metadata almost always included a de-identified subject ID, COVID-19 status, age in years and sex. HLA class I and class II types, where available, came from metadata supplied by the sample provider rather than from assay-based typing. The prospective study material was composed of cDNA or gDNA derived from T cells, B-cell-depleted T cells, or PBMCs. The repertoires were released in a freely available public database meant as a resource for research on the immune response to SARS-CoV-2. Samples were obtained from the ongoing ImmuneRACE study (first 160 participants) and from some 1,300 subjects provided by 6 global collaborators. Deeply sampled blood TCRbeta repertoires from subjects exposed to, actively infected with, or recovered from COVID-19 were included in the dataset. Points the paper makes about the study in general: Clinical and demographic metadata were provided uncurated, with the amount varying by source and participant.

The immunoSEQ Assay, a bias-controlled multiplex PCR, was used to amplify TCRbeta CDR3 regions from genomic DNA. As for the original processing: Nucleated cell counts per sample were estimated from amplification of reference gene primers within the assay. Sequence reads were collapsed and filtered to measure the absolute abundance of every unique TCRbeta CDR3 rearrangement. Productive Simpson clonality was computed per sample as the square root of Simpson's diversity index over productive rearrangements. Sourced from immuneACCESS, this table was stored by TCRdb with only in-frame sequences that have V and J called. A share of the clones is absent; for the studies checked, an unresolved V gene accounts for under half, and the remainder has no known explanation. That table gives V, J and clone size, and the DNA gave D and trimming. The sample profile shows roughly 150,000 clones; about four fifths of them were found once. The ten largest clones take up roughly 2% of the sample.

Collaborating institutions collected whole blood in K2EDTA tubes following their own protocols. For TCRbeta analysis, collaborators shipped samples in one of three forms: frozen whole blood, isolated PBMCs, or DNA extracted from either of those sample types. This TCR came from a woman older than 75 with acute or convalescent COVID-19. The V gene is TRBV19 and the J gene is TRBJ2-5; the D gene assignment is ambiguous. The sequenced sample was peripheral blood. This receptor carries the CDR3 CASSIDLGSQETQYF. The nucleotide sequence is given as TGTGCCAGTAGTATAGACCTGGGCAGCCAAGAGACCCAGTACTTC.